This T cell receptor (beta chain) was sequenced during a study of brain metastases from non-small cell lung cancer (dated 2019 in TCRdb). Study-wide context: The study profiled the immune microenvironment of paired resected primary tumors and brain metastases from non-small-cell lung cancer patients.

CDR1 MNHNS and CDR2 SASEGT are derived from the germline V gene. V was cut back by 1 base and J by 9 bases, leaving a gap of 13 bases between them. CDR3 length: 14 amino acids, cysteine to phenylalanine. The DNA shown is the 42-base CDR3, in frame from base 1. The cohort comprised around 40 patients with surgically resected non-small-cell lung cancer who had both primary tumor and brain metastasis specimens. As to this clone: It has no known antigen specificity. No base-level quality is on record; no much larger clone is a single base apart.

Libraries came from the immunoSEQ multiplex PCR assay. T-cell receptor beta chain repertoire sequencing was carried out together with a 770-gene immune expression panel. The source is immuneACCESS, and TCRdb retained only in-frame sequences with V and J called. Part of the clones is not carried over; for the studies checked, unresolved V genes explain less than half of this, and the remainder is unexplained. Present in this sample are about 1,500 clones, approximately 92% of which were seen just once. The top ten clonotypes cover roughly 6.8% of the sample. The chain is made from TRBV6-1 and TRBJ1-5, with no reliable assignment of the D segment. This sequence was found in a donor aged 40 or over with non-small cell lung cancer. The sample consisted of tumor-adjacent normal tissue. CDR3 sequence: CASSEVVGWVPQHF. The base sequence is TGTGCCAGCAGTGAAGTGGTCGGATGGGTGCCCCAGCATTTT.